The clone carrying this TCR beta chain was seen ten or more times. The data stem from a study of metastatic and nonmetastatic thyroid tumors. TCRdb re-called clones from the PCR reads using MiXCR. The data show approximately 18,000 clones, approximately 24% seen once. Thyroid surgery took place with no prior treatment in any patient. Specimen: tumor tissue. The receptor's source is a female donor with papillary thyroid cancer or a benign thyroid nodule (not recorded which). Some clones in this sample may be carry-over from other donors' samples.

The chain's CDR3 is CASSLRGTGEAYEQYF. CDR3 sequence (DNA): TGCGCCAGCAGCCTCCGAGGGACAGGGGAGGCCTACGAGCAGTACTTC. The V and J genes are TRBV4-1 and TRBJ2-7, with 10 positions matching TRBD1. The J segment lost 2 bases and the V segment lost 4 bases, leaving 8 bases of the junction unmatched. This CDR3 is built from 16 residues. Per germline, CDR1 MGHRA and CDR2 YSYEKL.